A single T cell receptor beta chain is shown here with its context. As handled by the study authors: Estimates of nucleated cell counts were drawn from the amplification of reference gene primers. Clones were sequenced by immunoSEQ multiplex PCR, and TCRdb holds only the in-frame ones, with some missing. V, J and clone size were drawn from that table, and D and trimming were deduced from the DNA. Here the sample spans 150,000 to 200,000 clones, less than 90% being singletons. The data belong to a study of blood T cell repertoires in COVID-19. On the study more broadly: Samples of COVID-19 (acute and convalescent) were obtained from the United States, Italy and Spain.

Enrolment of Seattle patients took place during active infection, and they were followed longitudinally. Sequenced: peripheral blood. This TCR was recovered from a woman aged 70 to 79 with COVID-19, enrolled during active disease.

The CDR3 region is CASSLLAGSGETQYF. The CDR3 DNA sequence: TGTGCCAGCAGCTTGTTAGCGGGATCCGGAGAGACCCAGTACTTC. The V and J genes are TRBV28 and TRBJ2-5; TRBD2 matches at 8 bases. The V segment lost 6 bases and the J segment 4 bases; nucleotides outside the gene matches: 10. In germline, CDR1 is MDHEN, CDR2 SYDVKM. The CDR3 has 15 amino acids.